The entry below gives a single T cell receptor (beta chain) sequence along with its context. Its matching antigen is unknown. Authors' methods: Sequence data from immunoSEQ were junction-only and lacked quality scores; consequently, filtering differed. Sequenced by immunoSEQ multiplex PCR; TCRdb stores in-frame clones only, minus some. The V and J calls and the clone size are those of that table, but D and trimming were determined from the DNA. The top ten clones hold about 0.054% of a sample with roughly 500,000 clones, almost 97% of them seen once. These data belong to a study of shared clonotypes between healthy human individuals. About the research overall: CD8 memory received one plate per donor, CD8 naive two, CD4 memory three and CD4 naive three.

Notes on the study in general: Rarefaction showed that sequencing of sorted subsets was incomplete (despite large depth).

V was cut by 2 bases and J by 5 bases, with 9 bases left in between. From germline, CDR1 is MNHEY and CDR2 SVGAGI. The CDR3 is 13 amino acids. This chain joins TRBV6-5 and TRBJ2-5, with no clear D. The sample was naive CD4+ T cells sorted from blood. Regarding subset: CD45RA+ positively selected. The receptor was isolated from a woman aged 25 to 39 in good health. The CDR3 region has the DNA TGTGCCAGCAGTTACCTTGGCCGGGAGACCCAGTACTTC. This encodes CASSYLGRETQYF.